The sequence of this T cell receptor (beta chain) was determined in a study of tumor and adjacent non-tumor tissue in lung cancer. Background on the study: Patients were aged roughly 30 to 76, fewer than twelve men and about 5 women, stage I to III. Samples averaged about 4.3 million productive TCRbeta reads each. Study-wide points: Tumor TCR diversity, when higher, was linked to shorter survival. In normal lung, the top 100 clones were significantly more dominant than in tumor.

No cell sorting was done before RNA was extracted from the tissue. The library came from three nested PCR rounds adapted from ARM-PCR protocols. TCRdb used MiXCR to reprocess the multiplex PCR reads, holding one entry per CDR3 protein. Among approximately 120,000 distinct CDR3 sequences listed, about 66% were seen once. Germline V gene data show CDR1 as DFQATT and CDR2 as SNEGSKA (reference sequence). The length of the CDR3 is 12 residues. With 7 bases removed from V and 8 bases from J, the gap between germline ends came to 17 bases. Points on this clonotype: Its cognate antigen is unknown.

The TCR originated in a man aged 30-40 years with non-small cell lung cancer. The source material was lung tumor tissue. The V call is TRBV20-1, the J call TRBJ1-2; perhaps TRBD1 as D (6 bases). The chain's CDR3 is CSVCAGVGGYTF. CDR3 nucleotide sequence: TGCAGTGTTTGTGCAGGGGTAGGCGGCTACACCTTC.